Following are 22 T cell receptor beta chains from one sample sequenced in a study of T cell responses to AZD1222 COVID-19 vaccine. Assay used: immunoSEQ multiplex PCR; TCRdb lists only in-frame clones, some missing. The sample includes about 260,000 clones, approximately 95% of them seen just once. Source: peripheral blood, taken on day 0 of AZD1222 vaccination. The receptor source for this set is an adult in good health.

In the case of this clone: This specimen includes other DNA sequences encoding the same CDR3. V and J are TRBV5-1 and TRBJ2-1; 8 bases match TRBD2. V was clipped by 0 bases and J by 10 bases; unmatched bases: 3. The CDR3 has 13 amino acids. Germline CDR1 is SGHRS and CDR2 is YFSETQ. The CDR3 sequence is CASSLEVAGEQFF. In nucleotides, the CDR3 is TGCGCCAGCAGCTTGGAGGTAGCGGGGGAGCAGTTCTTC.

In this sample, this clone turned up a few times. V and J are TRBV9 and TRBJ2-3; maybe TRBD1 (5 bases). Deletions cut 1 base from V and 0 bases from J, with 9 bases between. The CDR3 has 15 amino acids. Germline CDR1 reads SGDLS; CDR2 reads YYNGEE. The CDR3 spells CASSVRTSSTDTQYF. The CDR3 DNA is TGTGCCAGCAGCGTACGGACATCCAGCACAGATACGCAGTATTTT.

The chain joins TRBV6-5 to TRBJ1-1; 8 bases agree with TRBD1. J gave up 4 bases and V 6 bases, and 7 bases lay outside the gene matches. The CDR3 consists of 14 residues. Germline CDR1 is MNHEY and CDR2 is SVGAGI. The CDR3 spells CASRFSGGLTEAFF. The DNA for the CDR3 is TGTGCCAGCAGGTTTTCAGGGGGCCTCACTGAAGCTTTCTTT.

The chain recombines TRBV28 with TRBJ2-2; 9 bases line up with TRBD1. Losses at the gene ends were 3 bases for V and 6 bases for J; bases not matched to a gene: 5. CDR3 length equals 15 residues. Germline values: CDR1 MDHEN, CDR2 SYDVKM. CDR3 DNA sequence: TGTGCCAGCAGTTTGGCGGGACAGGGATCCGGGGAGCTGTTTTTT. Its translation is CASSLAGQGSGELFF.

The rearrangement joins TRBV4-3 to TRBJ1-1; weak D call: TRBD1 (6 bases). The V end was cut by 4 bases, the J end by 1 base, with 16 bases between. The CDR3 consists of 16 residues. CDR1 LGHNA and CDR2 YSLEER come from the germline V gene. The CDR3 DNA is TGCGCCAGCAGCCCCGGGGTCGGGACAAAGAACACTGAAGCTTTCTTT. Amino acids: CASSPGVGTKNTEAFF.

V and J are TRBV2 and TRBJ2-7; the D is unclear. The CDR3 is 14 amino acids. Trimming stripped 5 bases from V and 3 bases from J, with 14 bases between. Germline V gene lookup returns CDR1 SNHLY and CDR2 FYNNEI. Written as DNA, the CDR3 is TGTGCCAGCAGTCCGACCGGACGCATCTACGAGCAGTACTTC. Translation: CASSPTGRIYEQYF.

The V call is TRBV9, the J call TRBJ2-1; 12 bases agree with TRBD2. Germline trimming cut 0 bases from V and 7 bases from J; bases unmatched to any gene: 2. The germline V gene encodes CDR1 SGDLS and CDR2 YYNGEE. The CDR3 length is 15 residues. The CDR3 loop reads CASSVGTSGTNEQFF. The DNA for the CDR3 is TGTGCCAGCAGCGTAGGGACTAGCGGGACGAATGAGCAGTTCTTC.

The chain recombines TRBV9 with TRBJ1-6, with D uncertain. The CDR3 runs to 14 residues. V lost 3 bases, J lost 9 bases, and 13 bases lay in between. Germline values: CDR1 SGDLS, CDR2 YYNGEE. This chain's CDR3 is CASSGDSGGSPLHF. CDR3 bases: TGTGCCAGCAGCGGAGACTCTGGAGGTTCACCCCTCCACTTT.

The chain has TRBV2 and TRBJ1-2; D is perhaps TRBD1 (5 bases). Germline V gene data show CDR1 as SNHLY and CDR2 as FYNNEI. The CDR3 sequence is 14 residues long. Trimming stripped 1 base from V and 7 bases from J, with 13 bases between. CDR3 residues: CASSEGLGLGGYTF. The CDR3 DNA reads TGTGCCAGCAGTGAAGGTCTGGGGCTGGGTGGCTACACCTTC.

The gene calls are TRBV9 and TRBJ1-5; D is possibly TRBD1 (5 bases). The V gene lost 7 bases and the J gene lost 3 bases, with 8 bases spanning the gap. CDR3 size: 12 residues. Germline V gives CDR1 SGDLS, CDR2 YYNGEE. This CDR3 is CASGANNQPQHF. CDR3 nucleotide sequence: TGTGCCAGCGGGGCGAACAATCAGCCCCAGCATTTT.

The rearrangement joins TRBV10-3 to TRBJ1-2, with TRBD1 matching 7 bases. This CDR3 is 15 amino acids long. V lost 6 bases to trimming and J lost 1 base; unmatched junction nucleotides: 8. CDR1 ENHRY and CDR2 SYGVKD come from the germline V gene. CDR3 protein: CAIRQGLFNNYGYTF. The CDR3 nucleotides are TGTGCCATCAGACAGGGGTTATTTAATAACTATGGCTACACCTTC.

The sample holds one count of this clone. This chain uses TRBV10-1 with TRBJ2-7, with D unresolved. The V gene's germline CDR1 is WNHNN and CDR2 SYGVQD (reference sequence). Deletions cut 9 bases from V and 2 bases from J, with 14 bases between. The CDR3 is 13 amino acids. CDR3 nucleotides: TGCGCCAGAGGACCTGGCTGCGCCTACGAGCAGTACTTC. Encoded protein: CARGPGCAYEQYF.

This clone occurred once. The chain couples TRBV7-9 to TRBJ1-5; D is undetermined. CDR1 and CDR2 from the germline V gene are SEHNR and FQNEAQ (reference sequence). V was trimmed by 3 bases and J by 3 bases, leaving 6 bases between them. The CDR3 has 13 amino acids. The CDR3 region is CASSFQDNQPQHF. For the CDR3, the DNA is TGTGCCAGCAGCTTCCAGGACAATCAGCCCCAGCATTTT.

This chain connects TRBV6-5 to TRBJ2-7; 9 nucleotides agree with TRBD1. Germline loops: CDR1 MNHEY, CDR2 SVGAGI. CDR3 length equals 16 residues. Trimming removed 0 bases from V and 2 bases from J; junction bases left unmatched: 5. CDR3 in DNA: TGTGCCAGCAGTTACTCGACTGGGACAGGGACCTACGAGCAGTACTTC. This encodes CASSYSTGTGTYEQYF.

As for this clone: Other DNA sequences in this sample translate to the same CDR3. J is TRBJ2-7 and V is TRBV5-1; D is undetermined. There are 12 residues in the CDR3. Trimming stripped 0 bases from V and 7 bases from J, with 8 bases between. Germline loops: CDR1 SGHRS, CDR2 YFSETQ. The CDR3 bases are TGCGCCAGCAGCTTGGTGGCAGGTGAGCAGTACTTC. The encoded protein is CASSLVAGEQYF.

The J gene is TRBJ2-2, the V gene TRBV6-5; 8 bases map to TRBD2. The V segment lost 8 bases and the J segment 4 bases; nucleotides outside the gene matches: 3. This CDR3 is 13 amino acids long. Per germline, CDR1 MNHEY and CDR2 SVGAGI. CDR3 in amino acids: CASHRGGTGELFF. DNA of the CDR3: TGTGCCAGCCATCGGGGGGGCACCGGGGAGCTGTTTTTT.

The gene calls are TRBV12-3 or TRBV12-4 and TRBJ1-4; the D gene is possibly TRBD1 (5 bases). CDR3 length: 12 residues. The germline V and J ends were trimmed by 2 bases and 11 bases, with 9 bases remaining between them. In nucleotides, the CDR3 is TGTGCCAGCAGTTTACGGACAAATAAACTGTTTTTT. This encodes CASSLRTNKLFF.

About this clone: Different DNA sequences within this sample yield the same CDR3. V gene TRBV4-1 combines with J gene TRBJ2-7; the match to TRBD2 covers 10 bases. This CDR3 has 15 residues. CDR1 MGHRA and CDR2 YSYEKL come from the germline V gene. After removal of 1 base from V and 2 bases from J, the junction contained 2 bases not matched to a gene. CDR3 DNA sequence: TGCGCCAGCAGCCAAGGGCTAGCGGGGGCCTACGAGCAGTACTTC. Translating it yields CASSQGLAGAYEQYF.

The chain links TRBV5-1 to TRBJ2-1; D is perhaps TRBD2 (5 bases). Trimming left V 0 bases short and J 7 bases short, with 8 bases between. Per the germline V gene, CDR1 is SGHRS and CDR2 is YFSETQ. CDR3 length equals 13 residues. CDR3 sequence: CASSLARGNEQFF. CDR3 nucleotide sequence: TGCGCCAGCAGCTTGGCTCGGGGAAATGAGCAGTTCTTC.

The V call is TRBV5-4, the J call TRBJ2-3, with unresolved D. V was shortened by 4 bases and J by 6 bases, with 6 bases between the two germline ends. The CDR3 loop spans 11 amino acids. CDR1 and CDR2 from the germline V gene are SGHNT and YYREEE (reference sequence). The CDR3 region has the DNA TGTGCCAGCAGCCCCGGGGATACGCAGTATTTT. It codes for CASSPGDTQYF.

The J gene is TRBJ2-2, the V gene TRBV2, with D maybe TRBD1 (6 bases). Germline assignment: CDR1 SNHLY and CDR2 FYNNEI. The CDR3 totals 13 residues. Trimming took 5 bases from V and 4 from J, leaving 8 bases between them. The CDR3 coding sequence is TGTGCCAGCAGTACAGGGTCCACCGGGGAGCTGTTTTTT. The encoded protein is CASSTGSTGELFF.

The gene calls are TRBV20-1 and TRBJ2-3; D is possibly TRBD2 (5 bases). This CDR3 has 11 residues. Trimming took 8 bases from V and 4 from J, leaving 10 bases between them. Germline CDR1 reads DFQATT; CDR2 reads SNEGSKA (reference sequence). CDR3 DNA sequence: TGCAGTATCGCGAGGGCAGATACGCAGTATTTT. Translation: CSIARADTQYF.